This T cell receptor (beta chain) was sequenced in a study of cytomegalovirus exposure and HLA in healthy donors. Study summary: From donors who were HLA-typed, an early data release held 70 million to 90 million unique TCRs. General study results and limits: Prior analysis indicated that the majority of TCR beta V segments exhibited productivity approximately 87% or approximately 30% of the time.

Points on this clone: Antigen specificity is unknown.

This CDR3 has 15 amino acids. Germline assignment: CDR1 SGHVS and CDR2 FQNEAQ. The ends were cut back, 6 bases at V and 2 bases at J, with 17 bases in the middle. PCR amplification relied on 60 Vbeta primers (plus 13 Jbeta primers). TCRdb's table, derived via immunoSEQ multiplex PCR, lists solely in-frame clones and lacks some. The data contain around 190,000 clones, 74% of them singletons. The receptor's source is a woman aged 25 to 39 in good health and CMV-seropositive. This rearrangement joins TRBV7-8 to TRBJ2-7; TRBD2 might be the D (5 bases). Sequenced sample: PBMCs. CDR3 in DNA: TGTGCCAGCAGTCTTTGGGAGCGGCAGACCTACGAGCAGTACTTC. Amino acids: CASSLWERQTYEQYF. Together with reference TRBV7-8 and TRBJ2-7, the CDR3 gives the full variable domain: GAGVSQSPRYKVAKRGQDVALRCDPISGHVSLFWYQQALGQGPEFLTYFQNEAQLDKSGLPSDRFFAERPEGSVSTLKIQRTQQEDSAVYLCASSLWERQTYEQYFGPGTRLTVT.